The 32 T cell receptor beta chains reported below all come from one sample, sequenced in a study of regulatory T cells in long-lasting Graves disease (dated by TCRdb to 2020 to 2023). The library came from multiplex PCR. Sequencing used an Illumina HiSeq 4000. TCR beta libraries were built with iRepertoire HTBI primers and Arm-PCR amplification of CDR3 regions. In TCRdb, the public reads were trimmed at Q25 with fastp and aligned with MiXCR, with productive beta chains retained. Rows are combined by CDR3 protein, so each entry shows the most common genes and DNA. This sample is represented by roughly 430,000 distinct CDR3 sequences; roughly 15% of them were singletons. The ten most abundant clones make up around 10% of the sample. The label giving this sample's time point can be read as: newly diagnosed GD, antithyroid drugs for less than 3 months. For both TCR sequencing and RNA sequencing, RNA was extracted from PBMCs in TRIzol.

This sample also belongs to another study, concerning T cells in Graves' hyperthyroidism and ophthalmopathy.

This specimen was peripheral blood mononuclear cells (PBMCs), taken at new diagnosis, from a patient treated with antithyroid drugs. The source of these receptors is a woman aged 25 to 39 with Graves disease. Donor details come from another sample of the same person, matched by shared clones.

The chain joins TRBV4-3 to TRBJ2-7; 10 nucleotides agree with TRBD2. Germline-derived CDR1 and CDR2 are LGHNA and YSLEER. This CDR3 has 17 amino acids. V lost 0 bases and J lost 4; bases outside the gene matches: 9. CDR3 sequence: CASSQELPEAGGYEQYF. DNA of the CDR3: TGCGCCAGCAGCCAAGAGCTCCCCGAAGCGGGAGGGTACGAGCAGTACTTC.

Ten or more counts support this clonotype. The chain joins TRBV30 to TRBJ2-3; D possibly uses TRBD1 or TRBD2 (7 bases each). The length of the CDR3 is 13 residues. The V and J ends lost 5 bases and 7 bases respectively, with 16 bases between them. In germline, CDR1 is GTSNPN, CDR2 SVGIG (reference sequence). The CDR3 coding sequence is TGTGCCTGGTCAGGGGGAGGGCCAAATACGCAGTATTTT. This gives the protein CAWSGGGPNTQYF.

A single count supports this clonotype. Possible read error: a much larger clone is one base away. The chain joins TRBV3-1 to TRBJ1-2; D uncertain. With 1 base removed from V and 3 bases from J, the gap between germline ends came to 6 bases. Germline CDR1 reads LGHDT; CDR2 reads YNNKEL (reference sequence). The CDR3 contains 13 residues. The CDR3 region is CASSQGPYYGYTF. CDR3 nucleotides: TGTGCCAGCAGCCAAGGACCCTACTATGGCTACACCTTC. The variable domain in full, completed from reference TRBV3-1 and TRBJ1-2, reads DTAVSQTPKYLVTQMGNDKSIKCEQNLGHDTMYWYKQDSKKFLKIMFSYNNKELIINETVPNRFSPKSPDKAHLNLHINSLELGDSAVYFCASSQGPYYGYTFGSGTRLTVV.

This clonotype was counted ten times or more. V and J are TRBV2 and TRBJ2-5; D possibly matches TRBD1 or TRBD2 (5 bases each). The V gene lost 4 bases and the J gene lost 4 bases, with 13 bases spanning the gap. Germline loops: CDR1 SNHLY, CDR2 FYNNEI. The CDR3 is 14 residues long. The CDR3 is CASSGGGAGETQYF. In DNA, the CDR3 is TGTGCCAGCAGTGGTGGTGGGGCGGGAGAGACCCAGTACTTC.

This clonotype came up many times. CDR3 sequence (DNA): TGCAGTGTCTCGTTAGCGGGAGTCGTTGAGCAGTTCTTC. This gives the protein CSVSLAGVVEQFF. The J gene is TRBJ2-1, the V gene TRBV20-1, with TRBD2 identical over 9 bases. The length of the CDR3 is 13 residues. Per the germline V gene, CDR1 is DFQATT and CDR2 is SNEGSKA (reference sequence). J was trimmed by 9 bases and V by 7 bases; bases with no gene match: 10.

This clonotype appeared a few times. The junction does not match germline at one end; this may be a read error. The chain combines TRBV7-9 with TRBJ2-1; TRBD2 agrees at 7 bases. This CDR3 is built from 16 residues. From germline, CDR1 is SEHNR and CDR2 FQNEAQ (reference sequence). CDR3 sequence (DNA): TGTGCCAGCAGCTGGAGCGGGGCCAGCTCCTACAATGAGCAGGTCTTC. Protein sequence: CASSWSGASSYNEQVF.

This clonotype occurred many times. V is TRBV15 and J is TRBJ2-1, with 12 nucleotides matching TRBD2. CDR1 is LNHNV, CDR2 YYDKDF, per germline (reference sequence). The CDR3 runs to 20 residues. V gave up 5 bases and J gave up 0 bases; unmatched junction bases: 14. DNA of the CDR3: TGTGCCACCAGCCCGCACACACTAGCGGGAGGTATACGCTCCTACAATGAGCAGTTCTTC. This encodes CATSPHTLAGGIRSYNEQFF.

The chain couples TRBV19 to TRBJ2-2; TRBD2 agrees at 12 bases. Germline V lookup: CDR1 LNHDA, CDR2 SQIVND (reference sequence). This CDR3 contains 16 residues. The trim removed 3 bases at V and 2 bases at J, leaving 1 base unmatched. The CDR3 DNA reads as TGTGCCAGTAGTATGGGACTAGCGGGTAACACCGGGGAGCTGTTTTTT. Encoded protein: CASSMGLAGNTGELFF. The variable domain in full, completed from reference TRBV19 and TRBJ2-2, reads DGGITQSPKYLFRKEGQNVTLSCEQNLNHDAMYWYRQDPGQGLRLIYYSQIVNDFQKGDIAEGYSVSREKKESFPLTVTSAQKNPTAFYLCASSMGLAGNTGELFFGEGSRLTVL.

This clonotype was counted ten times or more. The chain joins TRBV7-9 to TRBJ1-1, with TRBD1 identical over 9 bases. CDR1 and CDR2 (germline): SEHNR, FQNEAQ (reference sequence). Trimming at V came to 5 bases and at J to 1 base, leaving 5 bases not matched to a gene. CDR3 length: 15 residues. CDR3 protein: CASSPRTGENTEAFF. The DNA of the CDR3 is TGTGCCAGCAGCCCGCGGACAGGGGAGAACACTGAAGCTTTCTTT.

This clonotype was detected only a few times. J is TRBJ2-7 and V is TRBV10-2; no reliable D call. The V end was cut by 4 bases, the J end by 3 bases, with 7 bases between. From germline, CDR1 is WSHSY and CDR2 SAAADI. CDR3 length: 12 amino acids. CDR3 residues: CASSVSNYEQYF. The DNA of the CDR3 is TGCGCCAGCAGTGTTAGCAACTACGAGCAGTACTTC.

This clonotype was recorded many times. This chain joins TRBV20-1 and TRBJ2-7; 9 bases match TRBD1. The CDR3 contains 15 residues. Trimming removed 1 base from V and 3 bases from J; junction bases left unmatched: 7. Looked up from germline, CDR1 is DFQATT and CDR2 is SNEGSKA (reference sequence). This CDR3 is CSARAQTGGGYEQYF. The CDR3 nucleotides read TGCAGTGCTAGAGCTCAAACAGGGGGCGGCTACGAGCAGTACTTC.

Worth noting for this clonotype: Given a much more abundant clone one base away, this may be a read error. The chain employs TRBV12-3 or TRBV12-4 and TRBJ2-7, with 9 bases aligning to TRBD2. The CDR3 extends over 14 amino acids. Trimming at V came to 6 bases and at J to 7 bases, leaving 10 bases not matched to a gene. CDR3 region: CASSPGLATDEQYF. In nucleotides, the CDR3 is TGTGCCAGCAGCCCAGGACTAGCGACGGATGAGCAGTACTTC.

CDR3 residues: CASSLIGDYGYTF. The DNA of the CDR3 is TGTGCCAGCAGCCTAATCGGAGACTATGGCTACACCTTC. The gene calls are TRBV5-8 and TRBJ1-2; D is unclear. The V gene's germline CDR1 is SGHTS and CDR2 YDEGEE. V dropped 4 bases and J dropped 3 bases, with 10 bases sitting between them. CDR3 length: 13 residues.

At least ten counts were recorded for this clonotype. The gene calls are TRBV28 and TRBJ2-7, with TRBD1 matching 9 bases. With 6 bases clipped from V and 4 bases from J, the junction kept 4 bases outside the gene matches. In germline, CDR1 is MDHEN, CDR2 SYDVKM. The CDR3 is made up of 13 amino acids. The CDR3 region is CASRWTGEYEQYF. CDR3 bases: TGTGCCAGCAGGTGGACAGGGGAATACGAGCAGTACTTC.

This clonotype was seen at least ten times. The chain links TRBV27 to TRBJ2-6, with 12 bases aligning to TRBD2. With V trimmed by 0 bases and J by 2 bases, 17 bases remained unmatched. Germline assignment: CDR1 MNHEY and CDR2 SMNVEV (reference sequence). The CDR3 sequence is 23 residues long. As DNA, the CDR3 is TGTGCCAGCAGTTTATCCGCATTCGAAGGCTCTAGCGGGAGGGCCGCTGGGGCCAACGTCCTGACTTTC. Amino acids: CASSLSAFEGSSGRAAGANVLTF.

A few counts support this clonotype. The rearrangement uses TRBV6-5 and TRBJ1-1; D uncertain. V was clipped by 2 bases and J by 8 bases, with 12 bases between them. The CDR3 extends over 13 amino acids. Germline V gene sequence: CDR1 MNHEY, CDR2 SVGAGI. The CDR3 here is CASSYTAASEAFF. The CDR3, as DNA: TGTGCCAGCAGTTACACAGCCGCCTCGGAAGCTTTCTTT.

This clonotype was detected only a few times. This chain links TRBV20-1 with TRBJ2-3; possibly TRBD2 for D (5 bases). V lost 1 base and J lost 2, with 13 bases in between. The CDR3 runs 15 residues. The germline gives CDR1 DFQATT, CDR2 SNEGSKA (reference sequence). The DNA for the CDR3 is TGCAGTGCTAGAGCTGGCGGGCGGGTCACAGATACGCAGTATTTT. Protein product: CSARAGGRVTDTQYF.

This chain links TRBV5-1 with TRBJ1-1; TRBD1 is a possible D gene (5 bases). Between the trimmed V and J ends, which lost 6 bases and 4 bases, there was a span of 16 bases. In germline, CDR1 is SGHRS, CDR2 YFSETQ. The CDR3 is 14 amino acids. The CDR3 protein is CASTRFQGATEAFF. As DNA, the CDR3 is TGCGCCAGCACCCGTTTTCAGGGTGCCACTGAAGCTTTCTTT.

This clonotype was recorded many times. The chain joins TRBV9 to TRBJ1-4; 7 bases match TRBD1. Trimming removed 3 bases from V and 7 bases from J; junction bases left unmatched: 6. This CDR3 is 14 amino acids long. The germline V gene has CDR1 SGDLS and CDR2 YYNGEE. CDR3 sequence reads: CASSERQGREKLFF. In nucleotides, the CDR3 is TGTGCCAGCAGCGAAAGACAGGGACGTGAAAAACTGTTTTTT.

This rearrangement joins TRBV7-9 to TRBJ2-7, with D unclear. CDR3 length: 12 residues. Per the germline V gene, CDR1 is SEHNR and CDR2 is FQNEAQ (reference sequence). The germline V and J ends were trimmed by 3 bases and 3 bases, with 6 bases remaining between them. The CDR3 reads CASSFQNYEQYF. CDR3 DNA: TGTGCCAGCAGCTTCCAGAACTACGAGCAGTACTTC. The variable domain in full, with the rest retrieved from reference TRBV7-9 and TRBJ2-7, is DTGVSQNPRHKITKRGQNVTFRCDPISEHNRLYWYRQTLGQGPEFLTYFQNEAQLEKSRLLSDRFSAERPKGSFSTLEIQRTEQGDSAMYLCASSFQNYEQYFGPGTRLTVT.

In this sample, this clonotype turned up many times. CDR3 sequence: CASSLAGGPGEQFF. For the CDR3, the DNA is TGTGCCAGCAGCCTAGCGGGAGGGCCCGGTGAGCAGTTCTTC. The genes are TRBV5-5 and TRBJ2-1; TRBD2 agrees at 12 bases. V lost 4 bases to trimming and J lost 9 bases; unmatched junction nucleotides: 5. Per the germline V gene, CDR1 is SGHKS and CDR2 is YYEKEE (reference sequence). The CDR3 totals 14 residues.

The chain uses TRBV5-1 and TRBJ2-1, with D possibly matching TRBD2 (6 bases). Trimming removed 4 bases from V and 2 bases from J, with 13 bases in between. Germline V CDR1 and CDR2: SGHRS, YFSETQ. This CDR3 comprises 15 residues. CDR3 coding DNA: TGCGCCAGCAGCCGCGAGACGGGAGCCTACAATGAGCAGTTCTTC. Its translation: CASSRETGAYNEQFF.

This clonotype was detected many times. The chain carries TRBV15 and TRBJ2-1; D is unresolved. Germline V gene data show CDR1 as LNHNV and CDR2 as YYDKDF (reference sequence). The CDR3 sequence is 13 residues long. Trimming pared 0 bases from V and 9 bases from J, leaving 9 bases between. This CDR3 is CATSRDPVSEQFF. The DNA for the CDR3 is TGTGCCACCAGCAGAGATCCTGTTAGTGAGCAGTTCTTC.

This clonotype was seen ten or more times. The chain recombines TRBV28 with TRBJ2-2; 9 positions agree with TRBD1. This CDR3 is 17 amino acids long. Per germline, CDR1 MDHEN and CDR2 SYDVKM. The V gene end was trimmed by 9 bases and the J gene end by 4 bases; junction bases not matched to a gene: 15. CDR3 loop: CASGPQGQGFGTGELFF. The CDR3 region has the DNA TGTGCCAGTGGACCCCAGGGACAGGGATTTGGCACCGGGGAGCTGTTTTTT.

This clonotype showed up many times. This chain links TRBV7-2 with TRBJ2-7; 7 bases map to TRBD2. Trimming removed 7 bases from V and 2 bases from J; junction bases left unmatched: 11. From germline, CDR1 is SGHTA and CDR2 FQGNSA. The CDR3 covers 15 residues. DNA for the CDR3: TGTGCCAGCACCCCCGGCGGGACTAATACCTACGAGCAGTACTTC. It specifies CASTPGGTNTYEQYF.

The chain recombines TRBV15 with TRBJ2-7; D unresolved. V was cut by 7 bases and J by 3 bases, with 13 bases left in between. In germline, CDR1 is LNHNV, CDR2 YYDKDF (reference sequence). CDR3 length: 13 amino acids. Here the CDR3 DNA reads TGTGCCACCAAGGGCACGTCGGGCTACGAGCAGTACTTC. This encodes CATKGTSGYEQYF.

This clonotype was seen many times. The chain employs TRBV5-1 and TRBJ2-7; 15 nucleotides line up with TRBD2. With V trimmed by 3 bases and J by 4 bases, 5 bases remained unmatched. This CDR3 region has 16 residues. Germline CDR1 reads SGHRS; CDR2 reads YFSETQ. The CDR3 spells CASSSGLAGGRYEQYF. CDR3 nucleotides: TGCGCCAGCAGCTCCGGACTAGCGGGAGGGAGGTACGAGCAGTACTTC.

In regard to this clonotype: A much larger clonotype is one base distant, so this may be a read error. The chain has TRBV28 and TRBJ1-5; 8 bases map to TRBD1. CDR1 and CDR2 (germline): MDHEN, SYDVKM. V shed 4 bases and J 6 bases; nucleotides not matched to a gene: 5. CDR3 size: 14 residues. The CDR3 is CASSSIQGAQPQHF. The CDR3 DNA reads TGTGCCAGCAGTTCAATTCAGGGGGCTCAGCCCCAGCATTTT.

This clonotype showed up many times. V and J are TRBV11-1 and TRBJ1-1, with D possibly being TRBD1 (6 bases). The germline V gene has CDR1 SGHAT and CDR2 FQDESV (reference sequence). V lost 6 bases and J lost 4, with 12 bases in between. The CDR3 spans 13 residues. CDR3 in amino acids: CASSAQGGTEAFF. CDR3 DNA sequence: TGTGCCAGCAGTGCACAGGGAGGCACTGAAGCTTTCTTT.

This clonotype was recorded at least ten times. The V call is TRBV28, the J call TRBJ2-2, with D possibly matching TRBD2 (6 bases). The CDR3 loop spans 15 amino acids. Looked up from germline, CDR1 is MDHEN and CDR2 is SYDVKM. V shed 6 bases and J shed 1 base, with 12 bases lying between them. In nucleotides, the CDR3 is TGTGCCAGCAGACTCGGGACTTGGAACACCGGGGAGCTGTTTTTT. Translating gives CASRLGTWNTGELFF.

The chain recombines TRBV11-2 with TRBJ2-1, with unresolved D. The CDR3 is 14 amino acids. V was shortened by 7 bases and J by 1 base, with 11 bases between the two germline ends. Germline CDR1 is SGHAT and CDR2 is FQNNGV. DNA of the CDR3: TGTGCCAGCACCGAGACAAGTTCCTACAATGAGCAGTTCTTC. Amino acid sequence: CASTETSSYNEQFF. Combining the CDR3 with reference TRBV11-2 and TRBJ2-1 gives the whole variable domain EAGVAQSPRYKIIEKRQSVAFWCNPISGHATLYWYQQILGQGPKLLIQFQNNGVVDDSQLPKDRFSAERLKGVDSTLKIQPAKLEDSAVYLCASTETSSYNEQFFGPGTRLTVL.

The rearrangement links TRBV6-1 to TRBJ1-4, with D hard to call. Germline CDR1 and CDR2: MNHNS and SASEGT. The CDR3 has 12 residues. Trimming took 5 bases from V and 1 from J, leaving 2 bases between them. CDR3 DNA sequence: TGTGCCAGCAGTAAAACTAATGAAAAACTGTTTTTT. Protein: CASSKTNEKLFF.